This T cell receptor (beta chain) was profiled in a study of T cells expressing NK-cell markers. Concerning this clonotype: Its antigen is unidentified.

Broader study findings: Questions lingered over whether expanded NKG2C+ T cell clones were HCMV-specific.

TCRdb re-called the 5' RACE reads; one entry per CDR3 protein, DNA not given. The sample table includes 350,000 to 400,000 distinct CDR3 sequences. The specimen sequenced was blood T cells: a sorted CD56 or NKG2C T cell subset, CD4+ or CD8+ T cells, or bulk PBMC T cells (not recorded which). The receptor's source is a woman aged 45-65 years in good health.

CDR3 residues: CASSLGSNSYGYTF. V gene TRBV28 combines with J gene TRBJ1-2. This CDR3 spans 14 amino acids. Germline V gives CDR1 MDHEN, CDR2 SYDVKM.